The clone carrying this T cell receptor (beta chain) was recorded once. Profiling relied on immunoSEQ multiplex PCR, and the TCRdb table lists in-frame clones only, not all of them. The sample holds 130,000 or so clones, less than 90% seen once. This sample is drawn from a study of blood T cell repertoires in COVID-19. V shed 5 bases and J shed 6 bases, with 14 bases lying between them. Germline V gene sequence: CDR1 MNHEY, CDR2 SMNVEV (reference sequence). The CDR3 loop spans 14 amino acids. Sequencing used peripheral blood. The sequence was obtained from a human donor with COVID-19, enrolled during active disease. The donor label of this sample is uncertain. This chain connects TRBV27 to TRBJ2-1, with a weak D call TRBD2 (7 bases). The CDR3 here is CASSPYREGNEQFF. The DNA of the CDR3 is TGTGCCAGCAGTCCGTACAGGGAGGGCAATGAGCAGTTCTTC.